The following is a TCR beta chain sequence with its context. Its antigen is not known. Trimming removed 2 bases from V and 8 bases from J; junction bases left unmatched: 6. Germline CDR1 reads MNHEY; CDR2 reads SMNVEV (reference sequence). The CDR3 totals 15 residues. The record originates from a study of T cell responses to AZD1222 COVID-19 vaccine. The study's findings and limits: It should be noted that donors were predominantly white British and more often female, and clonal diversity was possibly underestimated.

TCRdb keeps only in-frame clones here, not all; method: immunoSEQ multiplex PCR. The top ten hold around 0.57% of the sample, which has about 270,000 clones, about 94% seen once. Whether given at about 4 or about 12 weeks, second doses were pooled. This specimen was peripheral blood, taken 28 days after the second AZD1222 dose. The TCR sequence derives from an adult who received the AZD1222 COVID-19 vaccine. The chain has TRBV27 and TRBJ1-6; 7 bases match TRBD1. For the CDR3, the DNA is TGTGCCAGCAGTTTACAAACAGGGGCATATTCACCCCTCCACTTT. Encoded protein: CASSLQTGAYSPLHF.